This T cell receptor beta chain derives from a study of T cells in Graves' hyperthyroidism and ophthalmopathy. Study-wide results and caveats: Ophthalmopathy could be told apart from stable hyperthyroidism with a 13 V-J model. In blood, most of the thyroid clonotypes expanded above 0.001 were also present.

It was uncontrolled infection, other autoimmune disease, pregnancy or lactation that excluded patients. In making diagnoses, clinical symptoms, serum thyroxine and TRAb, thyroid ultrasound and orbital computed tomography were all used. Germline V CDR1 and CDR2: SGDLS, YYNGEE. CDR3 length equals 12 residues. After removal of 3 bases from V and 9 bases from J, the junction contained 5 bases not matched to a gene. This clonotype was found many times. Its cognate antigen is unknown. Authors of the study amplified TCR beta CDR3 regions from RNA transcripts. TCR CDR3 underwent first-round RT-PCR with the HTBI primer set. TCRdb reprocessed the multiplex PCR reads via MiXCR and lists one record per CDR3 protein. The sample lists about 500,000 distinct CDR3 sequences, approximately 49% occurring once.

This receptor was identified in an adult woman with Graves' disease, either hyperthyroidism or ophthalmopathy (not recorded which). Sequencing was done on a sample of peripheral blood or thyroid tissue (not recorded which). V gene TRBV9 combines with J gene TRBJ1-1; the match to TRBD1 covers 7 bases. CDR3 in DNA: TGTGCCAGCAGCGGCACAGGGGATAAAGCTTTCTTT. Amino acids: CASSGTGDKAFF.